The subject of this entry is one T cell receptor beta chain. Antigen specificity is unknown. Given the absence of the conserved phenylalanine or tryptophan at the CDR3 end, a read error is likely. Germline loops: CDR1 SGHTS, CDR2 YDEGEE. The CDR3 contains 16 residues. V trimming: 2 bases; J trimming: 5 bases; junction bases outside the gene matches: 12. The data were taken from a study of OX40 agonist ivuxolimab in advanced cancers. Study context: The study reported partial responses in three patients: one hepatocellular carcinoma, two cutaneous melanoma. General study findings and limits: The 0.1-3.0 mg/kg partial responders had among the lowest clonal expansion. Within 6 weeks, CD4+ and CD8+ blood T cells expanded clonally at 0.1 to 3.0 mg/kg.

The table came from immunoSEQ multiplex PCR; TCRdb's copy has only in-frame clones and leaves some out. The table includes about 85,000 clones, around 86% detected once. This receptor was taken from an adult with an advanced solid tumor such as melanoma, head and neck, liver or kidney cancer. The V call is TRBV5-8, the J call TRBJ2-7; 8 nucleotides match TRBD2. The sample was CD4+ or CD8+ T cells sorted from blood, taken in a trial of the OX40 agonist ivuxolimab. CDR3: CASSLARGVFVDEQYL. As DNA, the CDR3 is TGTGCCAGCAGCTTAGCGCGGGGGGTATTTGTTGACGAGCAGTACCTC.